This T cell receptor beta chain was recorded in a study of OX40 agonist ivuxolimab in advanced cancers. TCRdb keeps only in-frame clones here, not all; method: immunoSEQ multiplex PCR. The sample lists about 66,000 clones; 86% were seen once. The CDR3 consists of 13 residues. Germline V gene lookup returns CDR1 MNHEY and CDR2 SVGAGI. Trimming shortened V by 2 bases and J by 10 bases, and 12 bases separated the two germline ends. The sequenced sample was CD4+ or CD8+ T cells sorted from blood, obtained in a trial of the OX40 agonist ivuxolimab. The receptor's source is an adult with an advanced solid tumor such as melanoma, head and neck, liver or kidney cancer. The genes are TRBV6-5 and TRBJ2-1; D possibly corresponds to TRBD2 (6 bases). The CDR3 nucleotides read TGTGCCAGCAGTTACCTTGGCGGGGTAGAGCAGTTCTTC. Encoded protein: CASSYLGGVEQFF.